This TCR beta chain was identified during a study of blood T cell repertoires in COVID-19. The overall study: COVID-19 samples from acute and convalescent phases originated in the United States, Italy and Spain. The cDNA or gDNA used as material had been derived from T cells, B-cell-depleted T cells, or PBMCs.

V was clipped by 5 bases and J by 2 bases, with 9 bases between them. Germline CDR1 and CDR2: SGHVS and FQNEAQ. The CDR3 has 13 amino acids. Assay: immunoSEQ multiplex PCR; the TCRdb copy retains only in-frame clones and omits some. Of fewer than 200,000 clones listed, less than 90% are singletons. V gene TRBV7-8 combines with J gene TRBJ2-5, with a weak D call TRBD2 (6 bases). The clonotype comes from a man in his 60s with acute or convalescent COVID-19. The sequenced sample consisted of peripheral blood. The CDR3 is CASSAGRQETQYF. DNA of the CDR3: TGTGCCAGCAGCGCCGGGAGACAAGAGACCCAGTACTTC.